Shown below are 20 T cell receptor beta chains from a single sample sequenced in a study of T cell responses to AZD1222 COVID-19 vaccine. TCRdb's copy holds only in-frame clones and misses some; the assay was immunoSEQ multiplex PCR. The sample records about 120,000 clones, about 90% being singletons. This material consisted of peripheral blood, taken on day 0 of AZD1222 vaccination. The receptors come from an adult in good health.

The chain has TRBV19 and TRBJ2-7; 7 bases match TRBD1. The germline CDR1 and CDR2 sequences are LNHDA and SQIVND (reference sequence). CDR3 length: 13 amino acids. V shed 5 bases and J 3 bases; nucleotides not matched to a gene: 4. The CDR3 here is CASSPRTGYEQYF. The CDR3 DNA follows: TGTGCCAGTAGTCCCCGGACAGGCTACGAGCAGTACTTC.

CDR3 protein: CASRPPGPSNQPQHF. The CDR3 DNA follows: TGTGCCAGCAGACCCCCCGGCCCTAGCAATCAGCCCCAGCATTTT. The chain uses TRBV28 and TRBJ1-5; D remains unclear. Germline V CDR1 and CDR2: MDHEN, SYDVKM. V was trimmed by 6 bases and J by 0 bases, leaving 12 bases between them. This CDR3 region has 15 residues.

In DNA form, the CDR3 reads TGTGCCAGCAGTTTTAGGGGCGGGGAGCAGTTCTTC. This codes for CASSFRGGEQFF. The gene calls are TRBV12-3 or TRBV12-4 and TRBJ2-1; TRBD1 or TRBD2 may be the D gene (5 bases each). The CDR3 has 12 residues. Trimming took 3 bases from V and 10 from J, leaving 10 bases between them.

The J gene is TRBJ2-5, the V gene TRBV5-5; no clear D gene. The CDR3 covers 12 residues. Trimming took 3 bases from V and 4 from J, leaving 7 bases between them. The germline V gene has CDR1 SGHKS and CDR2 YYEKEE (reference sequence). The CDR3, as DNA: TGTGCCAGCAGCTCTGTCGGAGAGACCCAGTACTTC. The encoded protein is CASSSVGETQYF.

The rearrangement joins TRBV24-1 to TRBJ2-7, with D unclear. Trimming pared 2 bases from V and 4 bases from J, leaving 2 bases between. The CDR3 runs to 11 residues. Germline assignment: CDR1 KGHDR and CDR2 SFDVKD. As DNA, the CDR3 is TGTGCCACCAGTGATTCGTACGAGCAGTACTTC. It codes for CATSDSYEQYF.

This sequence joins TRBV19 and TRBJ2-2, with a possible D match to TRBD1 (7 bases). Trimming removed 3 bases at V and 6 bases at J, with 14 bases between. The CDR3 covers 15 residues. Germline values: CDR1 LNHDA, CDR2 SQIVND (reference sequence). This CDR3 is CASSISQGGAGELFF. The CDR3 region has the DNA TGTGCCAGTAGTATCAGCCAGGGGGGCGCCGGGGAGCTGTTTTTT.

This clone was picked up one time. This chain joins TRBV19 and TRBJ2-2; D perhaps matches TRBD1 (5 bases). The V end lost 7 bases, the J end lost 4 bases, and 16 bases lay between the germline ends. The CDR3 has 15 residues. Germline-derived CDR1 and CDR2 are LNHDA and SQIVND (reference sequence). CDR3 DNA: TGTGCCAGTAAAGGGGTGACAGTTGCCACCGGGGAGCTGTTTTTT. It codes for CASKGVTVATGELFF.

The chain combines TRBV11-2 with TRBJ2-7, with 7 positions matching TRBD1. Looked up from germline, CDR1 is SGHAT and CDR2 is FQNNGV. The CDR3 consists of 15 residues. The junction had 5 bases not matched to a gene; V was cut back by 3 bases and J by 0 bases. CDR3 bases: TGTGCCAGCAGCTTCCGACAGGGTTTCTCCTACGAGCAGTACTTC. It specifies CASSFRQGFSYEQYF.

The chain couples TRBV21-1 to TRBJ2-5. TRBV21-1 is assigned pseudogene status. The CDR3 has 16 amino acids. The CDR3 protein is CASSKSAVGSDGTQYF. The CDR3 nucleotides read TGTGCCAGCAGCAAGTCGGCTGTAGGGTCAGACGGGACCCAGTACTTC.

The chain couples TRBV5-1 to TRBJ2-2; no firm D call. Trimming pared 2 bases from V and 5 bases from J, leaving 10 bases between. Germline assignment: CDR1 SGHRS and CDR2 YFSETQ. This CDR3 spans 14 amino acids. The CDR3 loop reads CASSLIGPTGELFF. The CDR3 DNA reads TGCGCCAGCAGCTTAATCGGGCCGACCGGGGAGCTGTTTTTT. The complete variable domain, with remaining parts taken from reference TRBV5-1 and TRBJ2-2, reads KAGVTQTPRYLIKTRGQQVTLSCSPISGHRSVSWYQQTPGQGLQFLFEYFSETQRNKGNFPGRFSGRQFSNSRSEMNVSTLELGDSALYLCASSLIGPTGELFFGEGSRLTVL.

The chain carries TRBV5-4 and TRBJ2-3; D is unresolved. Trimming removed 2 bases from V and 0 bases from J, with 4 bases in between. Looked up from germline, CDR1 is SGHNT and CDR2 is YYREEE (reference sequence). The CDR3 is made up of 13 amino acids. CDR3 amino acids: CASSLGSTDTQYF. CDR3 DNA: TGTGCCAGCAGCTTAGGAAGCACAGATACGCAGTATTTT.

This rearrangement joins TRBV6-5 to TRBJ1-6, with 10 bases aligning to TRBD1. This CDR3 has 15 amino acids. The V segment lost 0 bases and the J segment 9 bases; nucleotides outside the gene matches: 2. Germline V gene lookup returns CDR1 MNHEY and CDR2 SVGAGI. CDR3 in amino acids: CASSYSWDRGSPLHF. CDR3 in DNA: TGTGCCAGCAGTTACTCGTGGGACAGGGGTTCACCCCTCCACTTT.

The chain employs TRBV7-2 and TRBJ1-3; TRBD1 matches 7 bases. V lost 6 bases and J lost 0; bases outside the gene matches: 8. Germline V lookup: CDR1 SGHTA, CDR2 FQGNSA. The CDR3 covers 16 residues. CDR3 loop: CASSPDRDFSGNTIYF. The CDR3 DNA reads as TGTGCCAGCAGTCCTGACAGGGACTTCTCTGGAAACACCATATATTTT.

J is TRBJ1-1 and V is TRBV12-5; D is unclear. The CDR3 contains 13 residues. V was trimmed by 6 bases and J by 1 base, leaving 9 bases between them. Germline V gives CDR1 LGHNT, CDR2 FRNRAP. This CDR3 reads CASGGGWNTEAFF. CDR3 DNA sequence: TGTGCTAGTGGGGGAGGGTGGAACACTGAAGCTTTCTTT.

V usage is TRBV9 and J usage is TRBJ2-7; D perhaps matches TRBD2 (6 bases). This CDR3 region has 15 residues. Trimming removed 0 bases at V and 9 bases at J, with 19 bases between. Germline V CDR1 and CDR2: SGDLS, YYNGEE. DNA for the CDR3: TGTGCCAGCAGCGTAGAATCCAGCGGGCTAGGCGGGCAGTACTTC. This codes for CASSVESSGLGGQYF.

The chain uses TRBV27 and TRBJ2-2, with 8 bases fitting TRBD2. The length of the CDR3 is 16 residues. CDR1 MNHEY and CDR2 SMNVEV come from the germline V gene (reference sequence). The J segment lost 4 bases and the V segment lost 3 bases, leaving 7 bases of the junction unmatched. The CDR3 is CASSLFGRATTGELFF. The CDR3 DNA follows: TGTGCCAGCAGTTTGTTCGGGAGGGCCACCACCGGGGAGCTGTTTTTT.

The V call is TRBV9, the J call TRBJ2-7; D may be TRBD2 (9 bases). The V gene lost 2 bases and the J gene lost 3 bases, with 15 bases spanning the gap. CDR3 length: 15 residues. Germline values: CDR1 SGDLS, CDR2 YYNGEE. Written as DNA, the CDR3 is TGTGCCAGCAGCGTCGCTAGCGGGACAGGCTACGAGCAGTACTTC. This translates into CASSVASGTGYEQYF.

The rearrangement joins TRBV7-9 to TRBJ1-2; D gene unclear. The CDR3 has 14 residues. V was clipped by 4 bases and J by 2 bases, with 11 bases between them. Germline V gene data show CDR1 as SEHNR and CDR2 as FQNEAQ (reference sequence). The CDR3 sequence is CASSSGDGNYGYTF. Here the CDR3 DNA reads TGTGCCAGCAGCTCCGGAGACGGGAACTATGGCTACACCTTC.

V is TRBV18 and J is TRBJ2-1; TRBD1 is a possible D gene (5 bases). Germline V gene sequence: CDR1 KGHSH, CDR2 LQKENI. The CDR3 runs to 15 residues. Trimming cost V 1 base and J 2 bases, with 9 bases left between them. The CDR3 DNA reads TGTGCCAGCTCACCACAGGGGTCTGCCTACAATGAGCAGTTCTTC. Encoded protein: CASSPQGSAYNEQFF. The entire variable domain, with the rest obtained from reference TRBV18 and TRBJ2-1, is as follows: NAGVMQNPRHLVRRRGQEARLRCSPMKGHSHVYWYRQLPEEGLKFMVYLQKENIIDESGMPKERFSAEFPKEGPSILRIQQVVRGDSAAYFCASSPQGSAYNEQFFGPGTRLTVL.

This rearrangement joins TRBV6-5 to TRBJ1-4; D gene uncertain. CDR1 and CDR2 (germline): MNHEY, SVGAGI. This CDR3 is 14 amino acids long. Trimming took off 5 bases at V and 4 bases at J, with 11 bases between the two ends. CDR3 DNA: TGTGCCAGCAGTCCGTCCAGTAATAATGAAAAACTGTTTTTT. As protein: CASSPSSNNEKLFF.